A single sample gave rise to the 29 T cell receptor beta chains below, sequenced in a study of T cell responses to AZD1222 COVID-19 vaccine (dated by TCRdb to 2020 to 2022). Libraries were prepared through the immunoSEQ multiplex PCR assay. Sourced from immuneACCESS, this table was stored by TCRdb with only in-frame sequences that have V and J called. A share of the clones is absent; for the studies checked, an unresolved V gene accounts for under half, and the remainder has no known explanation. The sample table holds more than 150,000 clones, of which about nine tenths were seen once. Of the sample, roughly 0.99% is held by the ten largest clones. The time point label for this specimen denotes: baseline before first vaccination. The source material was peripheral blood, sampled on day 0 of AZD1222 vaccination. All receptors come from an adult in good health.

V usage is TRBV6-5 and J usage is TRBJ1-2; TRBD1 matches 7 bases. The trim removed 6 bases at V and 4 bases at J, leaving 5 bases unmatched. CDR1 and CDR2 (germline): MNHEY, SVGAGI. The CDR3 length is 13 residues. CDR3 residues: CASSQQGFYGYTF. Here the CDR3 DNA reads TGTGCCAGCAGCCAACAGGGGTTCTATGGCTACACCTTC.

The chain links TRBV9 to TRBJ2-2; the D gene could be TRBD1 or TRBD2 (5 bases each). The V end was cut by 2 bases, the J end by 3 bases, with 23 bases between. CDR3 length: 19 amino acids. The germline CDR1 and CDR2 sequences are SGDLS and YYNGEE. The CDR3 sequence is CASSVPYRGVVTDTGELFF. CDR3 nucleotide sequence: TGTGCCAGCAGCGTCCCTTATAGGGGAGTCGTCACCGACACCGGGGAGCTGTTTTTT.

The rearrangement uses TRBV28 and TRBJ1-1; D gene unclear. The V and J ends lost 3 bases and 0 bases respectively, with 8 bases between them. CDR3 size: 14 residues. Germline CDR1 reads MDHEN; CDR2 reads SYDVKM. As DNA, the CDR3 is TGTGCCAGCAGTTTGGGGAGCTTGAACACTGAAGCTTTCTTT. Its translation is CASSLGSLNTEAFF.

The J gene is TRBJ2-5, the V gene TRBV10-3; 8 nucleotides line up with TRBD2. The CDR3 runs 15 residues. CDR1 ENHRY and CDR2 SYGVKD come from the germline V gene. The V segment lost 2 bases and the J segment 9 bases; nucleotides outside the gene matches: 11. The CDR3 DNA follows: TGTGCCATCAGTGAGGGGACTAGGGGGTCGTGGGCCCAGTACTTC. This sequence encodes CAISEGTRGSWAQYF.

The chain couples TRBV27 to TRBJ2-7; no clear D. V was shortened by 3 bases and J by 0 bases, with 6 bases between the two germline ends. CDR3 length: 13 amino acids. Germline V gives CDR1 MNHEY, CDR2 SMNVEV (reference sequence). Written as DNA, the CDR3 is TGTGCCAGCAGTTTCGCGGACTCCTACGAGCAGTACTTC. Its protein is CASSFADSYEQYF.

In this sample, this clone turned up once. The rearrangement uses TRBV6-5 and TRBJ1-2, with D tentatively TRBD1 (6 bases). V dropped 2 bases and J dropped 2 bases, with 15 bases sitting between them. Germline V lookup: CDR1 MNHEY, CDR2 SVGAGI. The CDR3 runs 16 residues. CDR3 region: CASSYEGGARNYGYTF. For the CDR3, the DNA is TGTGCCAGCAGTTACGAGGGGGGAGCGAGAAACTATGGCTACACCTTC.

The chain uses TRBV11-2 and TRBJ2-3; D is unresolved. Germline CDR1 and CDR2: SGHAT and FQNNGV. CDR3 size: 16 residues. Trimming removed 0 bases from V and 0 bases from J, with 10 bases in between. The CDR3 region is CASSLDLETSTDTQYF. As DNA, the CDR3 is TGTGCCAGCAGCTTAGATCTGGAGACTAGCACAGATACGCAGTATTTT.

CDR3 region: CASSPQTGYEQYF. The CDR3 DNA follows: TGTGCCAGCTCACCCCAGACAGGTTACGAGCAGTACTTC. J is TRBJ2-7 and V is TRBV18; D is possibly TRBD1 (6 bases). CDR3 size: 13 residues. Trimming left V 3 bases short and J 4 bases short, with 10 bases between. CDR1 is KGHSH and CDR2 is LQKENI in the germline V gene.

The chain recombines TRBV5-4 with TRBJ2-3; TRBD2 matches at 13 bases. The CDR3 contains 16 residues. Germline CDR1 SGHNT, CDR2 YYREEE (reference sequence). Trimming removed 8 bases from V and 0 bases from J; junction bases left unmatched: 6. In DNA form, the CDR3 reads TGTGCCAGTCGGACTAGCGGGGGCACTAGCACAGATACGCAGTATTTT. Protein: CASRTSGGTSTDTQYF. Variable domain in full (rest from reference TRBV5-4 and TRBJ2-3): ETGVTQSPTHLIKTRGQQVTLRCSSQSGHNTVSWYQQALGQGPQFIFQYYREEENGRGNFPPRFSGLQFPNYSSELNVNALELDDSALYLCASRTSGGTSTDTQYFGPGTRLTVL.

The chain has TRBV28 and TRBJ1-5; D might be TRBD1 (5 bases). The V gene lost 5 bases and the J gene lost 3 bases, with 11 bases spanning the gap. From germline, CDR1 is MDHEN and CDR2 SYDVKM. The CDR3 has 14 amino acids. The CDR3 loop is CASSNGHVNQPQHF. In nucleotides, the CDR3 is TGTGCCAGCAGTAATGGACACGTCAATCAGCCCCAGCATTTT.

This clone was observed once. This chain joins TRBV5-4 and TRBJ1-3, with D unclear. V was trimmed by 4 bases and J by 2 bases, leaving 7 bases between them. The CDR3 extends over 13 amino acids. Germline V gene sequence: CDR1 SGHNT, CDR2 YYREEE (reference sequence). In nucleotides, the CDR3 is TGTGCCAGCAGCGGGGTCCCTGGAAACACCATATATTTT. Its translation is CASSGVPGNTIYF.

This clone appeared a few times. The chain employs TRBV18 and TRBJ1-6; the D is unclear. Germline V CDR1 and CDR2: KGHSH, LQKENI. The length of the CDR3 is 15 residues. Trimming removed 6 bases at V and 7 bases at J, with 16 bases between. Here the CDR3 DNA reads TGTGCCAGCTCGCAATCACGGACGGAAAATTCACCCCTCCACTTT. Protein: CASSQSRTENSPLHF.

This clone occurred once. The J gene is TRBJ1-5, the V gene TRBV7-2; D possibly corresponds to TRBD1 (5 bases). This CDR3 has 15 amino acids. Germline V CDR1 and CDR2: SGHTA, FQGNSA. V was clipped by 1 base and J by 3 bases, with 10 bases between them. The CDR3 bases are TGTGCCAGCAGCTTAGGCAGGGCCGTCAATCAGCCCCAGCATTTT. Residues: CASSLGRAVNQPQHF. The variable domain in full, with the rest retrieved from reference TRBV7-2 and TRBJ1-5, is GAGVSQSPSNKVTEKGKDVELRCDPISGHTALYWYRQSLGQGLEFLIYFQGNSAPDKSGLPSDRFSAERTGGSVSTLTIQRTQQEDSAVYLCASSLGRAVNQPQHFGDGTRLSIL.

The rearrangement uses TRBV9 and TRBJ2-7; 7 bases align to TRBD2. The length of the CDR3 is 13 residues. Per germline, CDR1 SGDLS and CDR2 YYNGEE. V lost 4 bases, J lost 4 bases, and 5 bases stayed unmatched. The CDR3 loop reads CASSIASGYEQYF. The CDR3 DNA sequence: TGTGCCAGCAGCATCGCTAGCGGATACGAGCAGTACTTC.

CDR3 region: CASRRLALGSYEQYF. The CDR3 coding sequence is TGTGCCAGCAGACGACTAGCCTTGGGCTCCTACGAGCAGTACTTC. V and J are TRBV6-5 and TRBJ2-7, with 7 nucleotides matching TRBD2. There are 15 residues in the CDR3. Germline V gene data show CDR1 as MNHEY and CDR2 as SVGAGI. Unmatched junction bases numbered 8, after V lost 6 bases and J lost 0 bases.

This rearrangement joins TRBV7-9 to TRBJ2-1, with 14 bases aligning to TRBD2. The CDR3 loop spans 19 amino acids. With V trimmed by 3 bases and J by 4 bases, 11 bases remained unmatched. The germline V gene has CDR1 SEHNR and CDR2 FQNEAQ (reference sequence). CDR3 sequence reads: CASSFRLAGGPMGYNEQFF. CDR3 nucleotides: TGTGCCAGCAGCTTCCGACTAGCGGGAGGGCCTATGGGATACAATGAGCAGTTCTTC.

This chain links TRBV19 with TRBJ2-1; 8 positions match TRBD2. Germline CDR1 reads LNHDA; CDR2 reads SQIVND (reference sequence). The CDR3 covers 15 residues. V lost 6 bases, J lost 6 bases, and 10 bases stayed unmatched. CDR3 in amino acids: CASRPNRREVNEQFF. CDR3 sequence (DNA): TGTGCCAGTAGGCCGAACAGGCGGGAGGTCAATGAGCAGTTCTTC.

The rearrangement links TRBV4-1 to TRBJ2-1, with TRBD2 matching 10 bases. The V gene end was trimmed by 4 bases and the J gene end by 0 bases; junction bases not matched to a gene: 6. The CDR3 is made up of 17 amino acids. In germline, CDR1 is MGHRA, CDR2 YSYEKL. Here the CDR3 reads CASSLQPSGSSYNEQFF. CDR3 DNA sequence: TGCGCCAGCAGCCTTCAACCTAGCGGGAGCTCCTACAATGAGCAGTTCTTC.

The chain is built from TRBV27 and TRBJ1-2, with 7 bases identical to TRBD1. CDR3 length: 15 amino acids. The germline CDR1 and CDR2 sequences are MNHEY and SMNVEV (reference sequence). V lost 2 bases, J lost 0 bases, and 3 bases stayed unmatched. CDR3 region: CASSLGTAANYGYTF. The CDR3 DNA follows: TGTGCCAGCAGTTTAGGGACAGCCGCTAACTATGGCTACACCTTC.

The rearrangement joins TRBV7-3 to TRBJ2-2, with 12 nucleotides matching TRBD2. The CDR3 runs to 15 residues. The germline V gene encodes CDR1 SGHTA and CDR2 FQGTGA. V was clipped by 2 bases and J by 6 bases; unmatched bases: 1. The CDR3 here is CASSLPSGRAGELFF. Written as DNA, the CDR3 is TGTGCCAGCAGCTTACCTAGCGGGAGGGCCGGGGAGCTGTTTTTT. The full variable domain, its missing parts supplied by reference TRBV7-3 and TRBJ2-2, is GAGVSQTPSNKVTEKGKYVELRCDPISGHTALYWYRQSLGQGPEFLIYFQGTGAADDSGLPNDRFFAVRPEGSVSTLKIQRTERGDSAVYLCASSLPSGRAGELFFGEGSRLTVL.

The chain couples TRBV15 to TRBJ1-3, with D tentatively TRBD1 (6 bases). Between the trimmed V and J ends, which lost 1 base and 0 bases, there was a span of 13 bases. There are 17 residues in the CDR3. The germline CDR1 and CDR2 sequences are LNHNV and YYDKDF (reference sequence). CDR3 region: CATSRGSTGISGNTIYF. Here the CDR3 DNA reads TGTGCCACCAGCAGAGGATCCACAGGGATCTCTGGAAACACCATATATTTT.

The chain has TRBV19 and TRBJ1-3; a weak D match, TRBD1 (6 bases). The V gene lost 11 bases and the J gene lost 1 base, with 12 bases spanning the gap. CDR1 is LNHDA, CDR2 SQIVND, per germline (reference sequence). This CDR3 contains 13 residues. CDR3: CAAQGTSGNTIYF. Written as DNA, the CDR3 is TGTGCCGCACAGGGTACTTCTGGAAACACCATATATTTT.

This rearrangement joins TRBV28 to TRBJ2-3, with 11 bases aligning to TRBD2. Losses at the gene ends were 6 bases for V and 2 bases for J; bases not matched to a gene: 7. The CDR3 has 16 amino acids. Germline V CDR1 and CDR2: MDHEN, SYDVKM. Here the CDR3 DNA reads TGTGCCAGCAGCCTCGGGACTAGCGGAAACACAGATACGCAGTATTTT. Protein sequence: CASSLGTSGNTDTQYF.

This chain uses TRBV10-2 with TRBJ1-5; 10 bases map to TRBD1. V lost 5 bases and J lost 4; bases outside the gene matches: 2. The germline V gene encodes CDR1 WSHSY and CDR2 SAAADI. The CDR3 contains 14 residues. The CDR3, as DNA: TGCGCCAGCAGTACGGGACAGGGGAATCAGCCCCAGCATTTT. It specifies CASSTGQGNQPQHF.

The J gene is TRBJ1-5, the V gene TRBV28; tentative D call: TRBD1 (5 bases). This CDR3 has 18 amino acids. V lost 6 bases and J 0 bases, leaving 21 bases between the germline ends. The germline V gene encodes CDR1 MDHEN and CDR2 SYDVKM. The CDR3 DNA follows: TGTGCCAGCAGACCCACATGGGGGGACCCATATAGCAATCAGCCCCAGCATTTT. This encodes CASRPTWGDPYSNQPQHF.

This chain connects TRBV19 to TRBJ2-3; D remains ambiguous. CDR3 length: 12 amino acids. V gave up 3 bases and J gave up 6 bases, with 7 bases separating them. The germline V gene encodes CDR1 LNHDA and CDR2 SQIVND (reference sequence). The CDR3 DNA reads TGTGCCAGTAGTATTATCGGCGATACGCAGTATTTT. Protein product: CASSIIGDTQYF. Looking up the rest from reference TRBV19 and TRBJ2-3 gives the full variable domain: DGGITQSPKYLFRKEGQNVTLSCEQNLNHDAMYWYRQDPGQGLRLIYYSQIVNDFQKGDIAEGYSVSREKKESFPLTVTSAQKNPTAFYLCASSIIGDTQYFGPGTRLTVL.

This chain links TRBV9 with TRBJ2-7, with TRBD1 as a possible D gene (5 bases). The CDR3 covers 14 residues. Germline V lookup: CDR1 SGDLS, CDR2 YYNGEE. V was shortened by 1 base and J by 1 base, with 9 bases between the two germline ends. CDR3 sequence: CASSVKQGSYEQYF. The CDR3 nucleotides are TGTGCCAGCAGCGTAAAGCAGGGATCCTACGAGCAGTACTTC.

CDR3 loop: CASSLGPQTTTGAYEQYF. The CDR3 DNA is TGCGCCAGCAGCTTGGGCCCCCAGACCACAACCGGGGCGTACGAGCAGTACTTC. V usage is TRBV5-1 and J usage is TRBJ2-7; tentatively, D is TRBD1 or TRBD2 (5 bases each). Trimming removed 0 bases at V and 4 bases at J, with 23 bases between. Germline CDR1 reads SGHRS; CDR2 reads YFSETQ. CDR3 length: 18 amino acids.

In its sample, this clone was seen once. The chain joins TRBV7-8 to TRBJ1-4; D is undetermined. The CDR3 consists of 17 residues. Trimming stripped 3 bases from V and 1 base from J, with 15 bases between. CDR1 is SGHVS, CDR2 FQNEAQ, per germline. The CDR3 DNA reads TGTGCCAGCAGCTTGGGTAATTTGGTGAGAACTAATGAAAAACTGTTTTTT. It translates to CASSLGNLVRTNEKLFF.